A selection of T cell receptor beta chains follows, all from one sample in a study. TCRdb called the 5' RACE reads again in MiXCR, with one record for every CDR3 protein. This table holds 50,000 to 70,000 distinct CDR3 sequences, more than 20% found once. The sequenced material came from tumor-infiltrating Tregs sorted from the breast tumor. All receptors derive from a female donor with breast cancer. The conserved cysteine and the conserved F or W are not part of the CDR3 here. Fields, in order: J gene, V gene, CDR3 protein.

J gene: TRBJ1-2; V gene: TRBV12-3/TRBV12-4; CDR3 protein: ASSHGRANYGYT
J gene: TRBJ1-1; V gene: TRBV6-2/TRBV6-3; CDR3 protein: ASRGGGNLMNTEAS
J gene: TRBJ2-1; V gene: TRBV5-1; CDR3 protein: ASSSGAIYEQF
J gene: TRBJ2-1; V gene: TRBV20-1; CDR3 protein: SAPQYLRTSNNEQF
J gene: TRBJ2-7; V gene: TRBV20-1; CDR3 protein: SAKFFSRSYEQY
J gene: TRBJ1-2; V gene: TRBV5-1; CDR3 protein: ASSETVSYGYT
J gene: TRBJ1-1; V gene: TRBV5-5; CDR3 protein: ASSRQGRRDTEAF
J gene: TRBJ1-6; V gene: TRBV6-6; CDR3 protein: ATRDSSSPLH
J gene: TRBJ2-2; V gene: TRBV5-1; CDR3 protein: ASKAGDTGELF
J gene: TRBJ2-2; V gene: TRBV3-1; CDR3 protein: ASSPRQGGTGELF
J gene: TRBJ2-1; V gene: TRBV4-1; CDR3 protein: ASSPDWTSWDEQF
J gene: TRBJ2-2; V gene: TRBV27; CDR3 protein: ASSGLATGELF
J gene: TRBJ1-1; V gene: TRBV7-3; CDR3 protein: ASNPDRVVNAEAF
J gene: TRBJ1-5; V gene: TRBV7-9; CDR3 protein: ASTGRDGNQPQH
J gene: TRBJ2-7; V gene: TRBV2; CDR3 protein: ASSEGLAGYEQY
J gene: TRBJ2-6; V gene: TRBV5-6; CDR3 protein: ASTLFRMSSGANVLT
J gene: TRBJ2-7; V gene: TRBV7-2; CDR3 protein: ASSPDAGTGTSEQY
J gene: TRBJ2-7; V gene: TRBV21-1; CDR3 protein: ASSKAMDEQY
J gene: TRBJ2-1; V gene: TRBV11-2; CDR3 protein: ASSLDRTGTNEQS
J gene: TRBJ2-3; V gene: TRBV7-3; CDR3 protein: ASSLAAGSGTDTQY
J gene: TRBJ2-1; V gene: TRBV5-1; CDR3 protein: ASSLGLAQVDEQF
J gene: TRBJ1-6; V gene: TRBV4-3; CDR3 protein: ASSQEGTGRAPLH
J gene: TRBJ2-7; V gene: TRBV7-2; CDR3 protein: ASSLGGQGAYEQY
J gene: TRBJ2-7; V gene: TRBV29-1; CDR3 protein: SVEVNYEQY